This T cell receptor beta chain was captured by sequencing in a study of blood T cell repertoires in COVID-19. Sequencing was performed with immunoSEQ multiplex PCR; in TCRdb, only in-frame clones are kept and a portion is missing. The repertoire consists of about 220,000 clones, with roughly 88% occurring once and the leading ten covering about 15%. This clone occurred a few times. V was clipped by 0 bases and J by 9 bases; unmatched bases: 8. The germline V gene encodes CDR1 MGHRA and CDR2 YSYEKL. CDR3 length: 15 amino acids. The source of this sequence is a woman in her forties or fifties with acute COVID-19. The specimen was PBMCs or T cells enriched from blood (not recorded which). The chain joins TRBV4-1 to TRBJ1-2, with 9 bases matching TRBD1. This CDR3 is CASSQEGPGTGSYTF. The DNA of the CDR3 is TGCGCCAGCAGCCAAGAAGGACCAGGGACAGGGAGCTACACCTTC.